This note documents a single T cell receptor beta chain sequence. The data were obtained in a study of glioma-infiltrating T cells after dendritic cell vaccination. TCRB CDR3 was amplified from 2 ug genomic DNA or less. The primer mix had 60 V beta and 13 J beta primers. Produced via immunoSEQ multiplex PCR; TCRdb's table is partial and in-frame only. The profile shows roughly 52,000 clones, around 86% of them singletons. CDR3 length equals 18 residues. The germline V gene encodes CDR1 SSHAT and CDR2 FNYEAQ (reference sequence). The sequence came from a human donor with glioblastoma. The chain has TRBV7-7 and TRBJ2-5, with TRBD1 identical over 8 bases. Judging by the DNA end, TRBJ2-7 fits better; the J call may be wrong. The sequencing used blood, collected before dendritic cell vaccination. The CDR3 coding sequence is TGTGCCAGCAGCTTGTTTACTAACACTAACAGGGGGTTCCACGAGCAGTACTTC. Its translation is CASSLFTNTNRGFHEQYF.